Below are 21 T cell receptor beta chains sequenced from a single sample in a study of control samples from healthy donors and cancer patients. The repertoire was sequenced with immunoSEQ multiplex PCR; TCRdb's copy has only in-frame clones and lacks some. The data contain 70,000 to 85,000 clones, 80% to 90% of them singletons. The sequencing input was PBMCs. The receptor set was obtained from a man aged 55-75 years with head and neck cancer.

The chain uses TRBV13 and TRBJ2-7, with D perhaps TRBD1 (5 bases). Germline CDR1 PRHDT, CDR2 FYEKMQ (reference sequence). V was trimmed by 3 bases and J by 0 bases, leaving 9 bases between them. The CDR3 length is 14 residues. In DNA form, the CDR3 reads TGTGCCAGCAGCTTTCAGGGAACCTCCTACGAGCAGTACTTC. It is translated as CASSFQGTSYEQYF. Variable domain in full (rest from reference TRBV13 and TRBJ2-7): AAGVIQSPRHLIKEKRETATLKCYPIPRHDTVYWYQQGPGQDPQFLISFYEKMQSDKGSIPDRFSAQQFSDYHSELNMSSLELGDSALYFCASSFQGTSYEQYFGPGTRLTVT.

This chain joins TRBV6-2 or TRBV6-3 and TRBJ2-3, with TRBD1 matching 8 bases. After removal of 2 bases from V and 1 base from J, the junction contained 11 bases not matched to a gene. The germline V gene encodes CDR1 MNHEY and CDR2 SVGEGT. This CDR3 has 18 amino acids. CDR3 nucleotide sequence: TGTGCCAGCAGTTACCCGTCAATACAGGGGGTCGGCACAGATACGCAGTATTTT. Its translation is CASSYPSIQGVGTDTQYF.

In its sample, this clone was seen once. The chain carries TRBV5-1 and TRBJ2-7; 9 bases map to TRBD2. The CDR3 spans 15 residues. In germline, CDR1 is SGHRS, CDR2 YFSETQ. J was trimmed by 6 bases and V by 0 bases; bases with no gene match: 7. This chain's CDR3 is CASSLVGGRAPEQYF. The CDR3 DNA follows: TGCGCCAGCAGCTTGGTAGGCGGGAGGGCCCCCGAGCAGTACTTC.

This clone was seen a few times. CDR3 in amino acids: CSAGDSYGYTF. The DNA of the CDR3 is TGCAGTGCTGGGGACAGCTATGGCTACACCTTC. The chain joins TRBV20-1 to TRBJ1-2; 7 nucleotides align to TRBD1. In germline, CDR1 is DFQATT, CDR2 SNEGSKA (reference sequence). The junction had 1 base not matched to a gene; V was cut back by 5 bases and J by 4 bases. The CDR3 is 11 residues long.

The chain carries TRBV7-9 and TRBJ1-1; D perhaps matches TRBD1 (6 bases). With 5 bases removed from V and 5 bases from J, the gap between germline ends came to 15 bases. The CDR3 loop spans 14 amino acids. Germline lookup yields CDR1 SEHNR and CDR2 FQNEAQ (reference sequence). The CDR3 loop is CASSRDRGGTEAFF. The CDR3 nucleotides are TGTGCCAGCAGCCGAGACAGAGGGGGGACTGAAGCTTTCTTT. Full variable domain (missing parts from reference TRBV7-9 and TRBJ1-1): DTGVSQNPRHKITKRGQNVTFRCDPISEHNRLYWYRQTLGQGPEFLTYFQNEAQLEKSRLLSDRFSAERPKGSFSTLEIQRTEQGDSAMYLCASSRDRGGTEAFFGQGTRLTVV.

V is TRBV27 and J is TRBJ2-7; 10 nucleotides align to TRBD2. Germline V gene sequence: CDR1 MNHEY, CDR2 SMNVEV (reference sequence). The CDR3 consists of 15 residues. V was clipped by 4 bases and J by 4 bases; unmatched bases: 7. The DNA for the CDR3 is TGTGCCAGCAGTTCTGGCCTAGCGGGAGTTTACGAGCAGTACTTC. Translated: CASSSGLAGVYEQYF.

The chain uses TRBV2 and TRBJ1-6; 9 bases are shared with TRBD1. CDR3 size: 14 residues. Losses at the gene ends were 6 bases for V and 11 bases for J; bases not matched to a gene: 8. Germline loops: CDR1 SNHLY, CDR2 FYNNEI. CDR3 DNA sequence: TGTGCCAGCAGGGCCGGGACAGGGCTACCACCCCTCCACTTT. Residues: CASRAGTGLPPLHF.

The chain links TRBV27 to TRBJ2-2; 12 nucleotides line up with TRBD2. Losses at the gene ends were 4 bases for V and 4 bases for J; bases not matched to a gene: 4. The V gene's germline CDR1 is MNHEY and CDR2 SMNVEV (reference sequence). This CDR3 is 16 amino acids long. CDR3 sequence (DNA): TGTGCCAGCAGTTGGGTACTAGCGGGAGGCACCGGGGAGCTGTTTTTT. Translated: CASSWVLAGGTGELFF.

The chain recombines TRBV5-1 with TRBJ2-1; 14 positions match TRBD2. Germline V CDR1 and CDR2: SGHRS, YFSETQ. The junction had 9 bases not matched to a gene; V was cut back by 8 bases and J by 8 bases. The CDR3 extends over 15 amino acids. The chain's CDR3 is CASTGLAGAGHEQFF. The CDR3 DNA reads TGCGCCAGTACGGGACTAGCGGGAGCGGGGCATGAGCAGTTCTTC.

This chain uses TRBV11-2 with TRBJ2-3; D call uncertain. V dropped 2 bases and J dropped 4 bases, with 22 bases sitting between them. The CDR3 length is 18 residues. Germline CDR1 and CDR2: SGHAT and FQNNGV. The CDR3 sequence: CASSLFTLGQSDPDTQYF. CDR3 DNA: TGTGCCAGCAGCTTATTTACTCTCGGGCAGAGCGATCCAGATACGCAGTATTTT.

The V call is TRBV11-2, the J call TRBJ2-7; D is ambiguous. The germline V and J ends were trimmed by 2 bases and 5 bases, with 13 bases remaining between them. Per germline, CDR1 SGHAT and CDR2 FQNNGV. This CDR3 has 14 residues. The CDR3 DNA reads TGTGCCAGCAGCTTAACAAATTCTTACAACGAGCAGTACTTC. Translation: CASSLTNSYNEQYF. Complete variable domain (other parts from reference TRBV11-2 and TRBJ2-7): EAGVAQSPRYKIIEKRQSVAFWCNPISGHATLYWYQQILGQGPKLLIQFQNNGVVDDSQLPKDRFSAERLKGVDSTLKIQPAKLEDSAVYLCASSLTNSYNEQYFGPGTRLTVT.

In the case of this clone: At one boundary the junction diverges from the germline segment, which might be a read error. The V and J genes are TRBV7-7 and TRBJ2-2, with D perhaps TRBD2 (6 bases). The CDR3 contains 14 residues. Germline V CDR1 and CDR2: SSHAT, FNYEAQ (reference sequence). The CDR3 DNA reads TGTGCTAGCAGCTTAGTAGGAGGGTCCGGGGAGCTGTTTTTT. This translates into CASSLVGGSGELFF.

This chain connects TRBV4-2 to TRBJ1-3; D unresolved. Germline V gene sequence: CDR1 LGHNA, CDR2 YNFKEQ. This CDR3 has 16 amino acids. The V end lost 3 bases, the J end lost 0 bases, and 12 bases lay between the germline ends. Here the CDR3 reads CASSHMLAPSGNTIYF. CDR3 bases: TGTGCCAGCAGCCATATGCTGGCCCCCTCTGGAAACACCATATATTTT.

The chain recombines TRBV6-1 with TRBJ2-2; D is uncertain. Germline V gives CDR1 MNHNS, CDR2 SASEGT. Trimming shortened V by 2 bases and J by 6 bases, and 13 bases separated the two germline ends. This CDR3 is 15 amino acids long. The CDR3 protein is CASSEWRRLPGELFF. The CDR3 DNA sequence: TGTGCCAGCAGTGAATGGCGGCGGCTACCCGGGGAGCTGTTTTTT.

This chain uses TRBV9 with TRBJ1-2, with 7 bases fitting TRBD1. This CDR3 region has 15 residues. The trim removed 5 bases at V and 8 bases at J, leaving 15 bases unmatched. The germline V gene has CDR1 SGDLS and CDR2 YYNGEE. This CDR3 is CASRDPGKGAGGYTF. The CDR3 region has the DNA TGTGCCAGCAGAGACCCCGGCAAGGGGGCAGGGGGCTACACCTTC.

V is TRBV2 and J is TRBJ2-2; D is unclear. V lost 6 bases, J lost 3 bases, and 14 bases lay in between. The CDR3 consists of 15 residues. Germline V lookup: CDR1 SNHLY, CDR2 FYNNEI. The CDR3 nucleotides are TGTGCCAGCAGCTTTGGGCTAACCCACACCGGGGAGCTGTTTTTT. Amino acid sequence: CASSFGLTHTGELFF. The variable domain in full, with the rest retrieved from reference TRBV2 and TRBJ2-2, is EPEVTQTPSHQVTQMGQEVILRCVPISNHLYFYWYRQILGQKVEFLVSFYNNEISEKSEIFDDQFSVERPDGSNFTLKIRSTKLEDSAMYFCASSFGLTHTGELFFGEGSRLTVL.

This chain uses TRBV2 with TRBJ2-3, with no clear D. This CDR3 spans 16 amino acids. The V gene lost 4 bases and the J gene lost 0 bases, with 14 bases spanning the gap. Germline values: CDR1 SNHLY, CDR2 FYNNEI. CDR3 bases: TGTGCCAGCAGTGTGGCCGGACCTACTAGCACAGATACGCAGTATTTT. This encodes CASSVAGPTSTDTQYF.

This clone showed up just once. The rearrangement links TRBV5-1 to TRBJ2-1; perhaps D is TRBD1 or TRBD2 (6 bases each). Trimming removed 4 bases at V and 9 bases at J, with 26 bases between. Germline V gene data show CDR1 as SGHRS and CDR2 as YFSETQ. The CDR3 loop spans 17 amino acids. The CDR3 sequence is CASSPGAAGIFGGEQFF. In DNA, the CDR3 is TGCGCCAGCAGCCCGGGGGCAGCGGGTATATTTGGTGGTGAGCAGTTCTTC.

The genes are TRBV6-4 and TRBJ1-1, with 7 bases aligning to TRBD1. Germline V gene lookup returns CDR1 MRHNA and CDR2 SNTAGT. Trimming at V came to 0 bases and at J to 7 bases, leaving 5 bases not matched to a gene. This CDR3 has 14 residues. CDR3 residues: CASSDSWGQYEAFF. The CDR3 DNA reads as TGTGCCAGCAGTGACTCTTGGGGACAGTATGAAGCTTTCTTT.

The V call is TRBV7-2, the J call TRBJ1-6; 9 bases line up with TRBD1. Germline V gene sequence: CDR1 SGHTA, CDR2 FQGNSA. The ends lost 1 base at V and 9 bases at J; junction bases unmatched: 4. CDR3 size: 15 residues. The CDR3 region has the DNA TGTGCCAGCAGCTTAGTGGGGACAGGGAGTTCACCCCTCCACTTT. Translating it yields CASSLVGTGSSPLHF.

This chain uses TRBV19 with TRBJ2-3, with D uncertain. CDR1 LNHDA and CDR2 SQIVND come from the germline V gene (reference sequence). The CDR3 consists of 13 residues. The V end was cut by 5 bases, the J end by 5 bases, with 11 bases between. This CDR3 is CASSSLQIDTQYF. CDR3 nucleotides: TGTGCCAGTAGTTCTCTTCAGATAGATACGCAGTATTTT.